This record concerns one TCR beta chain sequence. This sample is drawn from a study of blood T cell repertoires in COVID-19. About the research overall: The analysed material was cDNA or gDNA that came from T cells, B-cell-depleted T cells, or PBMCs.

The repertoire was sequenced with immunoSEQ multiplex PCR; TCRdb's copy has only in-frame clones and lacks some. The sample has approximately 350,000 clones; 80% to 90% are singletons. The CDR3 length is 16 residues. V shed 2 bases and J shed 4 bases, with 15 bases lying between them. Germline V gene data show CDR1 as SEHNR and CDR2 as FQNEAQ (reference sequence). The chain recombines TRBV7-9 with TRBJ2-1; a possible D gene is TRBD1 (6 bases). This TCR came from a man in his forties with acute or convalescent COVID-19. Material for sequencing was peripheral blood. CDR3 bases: TGTGCCAGCAGCTTAAATGGGACAAGAATTTACAATGAGCAGTTCTTC. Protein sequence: CASSLNGTRIYNEQFF.